Each of the 23 T cell receptor beta chains below was sequenced from the same sample in a study of low-dose radiotherapy and immunotherapy resistance in tumors. With TRAV- and TRBV-specific primers, first-strand cDNA was made, covering the alpha and beta chains. The TCRs were subjected to amplification over approximately 20 PCR cycles employing a constant-region primer in conjunction with a V-primer adapter. TCRdb reprocessed the reads via MiXCR and lists one record per CDR3 protein. The sample has just over 90,000 distinct CDR3 sequences; around a fifth are singletons. Stated time point: after trial treatment. Treatment defined: LDRT plus nivolumab, ipilimumab, low-dose cyclophosphamide and aspirin (RACIN trial). The sample consisted of PBMCs, taken after low-dose radiotherapy plus immunotherapy. These receptors were taken from a female donor with ovarian cancer.

This clonotype was detected ten times or more. The chain recombines TRBV2 with TRBJ2-7; no firm D call. Between the trimmed V and J ends, which lost 3 bases and 0 bases, there was a span of 9 bases. The CDR3 loop spans 14 amino acids. CDR1 SNHLY and CDR2 FYNNEI come from the germline V gene. Written as DNA, the CDR3 is TGTGCCAGCAGTGATGGGTTACTCTCCTACGAGCAGTACTTC. This sequence encodes CASSDGLLSYEQYF.

The chain recombines TRBV7-2 with TRBJ2-5; D remains ambiguous. V was pared by 5 bases and J by 4 bases, with 5 bases between. The CDR3 length is 11 residues. Per the germline V gene, CDR1 is SGHTA and CDR2 is FQGNSA. The DNA of the CDR3 is TGTGCCAGCAGCCCTGCAGAGACCCAGTACTTC. This sequence encodes CASSPAETQYF.

In this sample, this clonotype turned up a few times. The chain couples TRBV5-1 to TRBJ2-3; TRBD2 aligns across 8 bases. The CDR3 has 15 amino acids. Losses at the gene ends were 0 bases for V and 4 bases for J; bases not matched to a gene: 4. Germline V gives CDR1 SGHRS, CDR2 YFSETQ. The CDR3 nucleotides read TGCGCCAGCAGCTTGGTGCTAGCGGGTGCAGATACGCAGTATTTT. Residues: CASSLVLAGADTQYF.

This clonotype turned up a few times. The rearrangement links TRBV6-2 or TRBV6-3 to TRBJ2-1; 7 nucleotides align to TRBD1. CDR1 and CDR2 (germline): MNHEY, SVGEGT. The CDR3 contains 15 residues. V lost 6 bases to trimming and J lost 8 bases; unmatched junction nucleotides: 13. The CDR3 region is CASSPTGDGFHEQFF. The CDR3, as DNA: TGTGCCAGCAGCCCTACAGGGGATGGTTTTCATGAGCAGTTCTTC.

Many counts were recorded for this clonotype. The V call is TRBV7-9, the J call TRBJ1-1; D ambiguous. The CDR3 covers 12 residues. V lost 2 bases, J lost 7 bases, and 8 bases lay in between. Germline V CDR1 and CDR2: SEHNR, FQNEAQ (reference sequence). The DNA for the CDR3 is TGTGCCAGCAGCTTATCCAACGGTGAAGCTTTCTTT. This codes for CASSLSNGEAFF.

The table lists this clonotype with many counts. The chain couples TRBV25-1 to TRBJ1-4; D gene uncertain. CDR3 length: 13 amino acids. Between the trimmed V and J ends, which lost 4 bases and 4 bases, there was a span of 7 bases. CDR1 is MGHDK, CDR2 SYGVNS, per germline. CDR3: CASSGPLNEKLFF. In DNA form, the CDR3 reads TGTGCCAGCAGTGGCCCCCTTAATGAAAAACTGTTTTTT.

The table lists this clonotype with many counts. The rearrangement joins TRBV19 to TRBJ2-1; 12 nucleotides match TRBD2. CDR1 and CDR2 (germline): LNHDA, SQIVND (reference sequence). J gave up 0 bases and V 5 bases, and 11 bases lay outside the gene matches. The CDR3 is 19 amino acids. In nucleotides, the CDR3 is TGTGCCAGTAGTGCCAGACTAGCGGGGGCCTCAAGCTCCTACAATGAGCAGTTCTTC. Translation: CASSARLAGASSSYNEQFF.

This clonotype came up many times. The gene calls are TRBV19 and TRBJ2-7; D possibly corresponds to TRBD1 (6 bases). With 10 bases removed from V and 1 base from J, the gap between germline ends came to 23 bases. CDR3 length: 16 amino acids. In germline, CDR1 is LNHDA, CDR2 SQIVND (reference sequence). CDR3 amino acids: CANPDRQRNQSYEQYF. The CDR3 region has the DNA TGTGCCAACCCGGACAGACAACGAAACCAATCCTACGAGCAGTACTTC.

This clonotype was counted ten times or more. The chain uses TRBV30 and TRBJ1-6; D gene uncertain. The CDR3 is made up of 16 amino acids. Germline V gene lookup returns CDR1 GTSNPN and CDR2 SVGIG (reference sequence). Trimming stripped 0 bases from V and 6 bases from J, with 15 bases between. The CDR3 here is CAWSVPSPGGNSPLHF. CDR3 coding DNA: TGTGCCTGGAGTGTACCCAGCCCCGGAGGTAATTCACCCCTCCACTTT.

This clonotype was seen repeatedly, ten times or more. The chain links TRBV12-3 or TRBV12-4 to TRBJ2-7; 16 bases match TRBD2. V was clipped by 7 bases and J by 0 bases; unmatched bases: 15. There are 20 residues in the CDR3. In DNA form, the CDR3 reads TGTGCCAGCATGATAATGACTAGGGGACTAGCGGGAGGGAGCTCCTACGAGCAGTACTTC. Translating it yields CASMIMTRGLAGGSSYEQYF.

This clonotype was counted at least ten times. The chain combines TRBV2 with TRBJ1-5; no clear D gene. This CDR3 comprises 16 residues. Germline V lookup: CDR1 SNHLY, CDR2 FYNNEI. V shed 3 bases and J shed 6 bases, with 18 bases lying between them. CDR3 DNA sequence: TGTGCCAGCAGTGATGGGAGAGGGCGGGGAGGTCAGCCCCAGCATTTT. This sequence encodes CASSDGRGRGGQPQHF.

CDR3 nucleotides: TGCAGTGCTAAAACACAGGGATTAGATACGCAGTATTTT. It specifies CSAKTQGLDTQYF. V is TRBV20-1 and J is TRBJ2-3; tentative D call: TRBD1 (6 bases). CDR3 size: 13 residues. V lost 4 bases to trimming and J lost 5 bases, with 13 bases between them. Germline V lookup: CDR1 DFQATT, CDR2 SNEGSKA (reference sequence).

This clonotype appeared many times. This chain connects TRBV6-2 or TRBV6-3 to TRBJ1-2; maybe TRBD1 (6 bases). The length of the CDR3 is 16 residues. Germline values: CDR1 MNHEY, CDR2 SVGEGT. V was shortened by 7 bases and J by 0 bases, with 18 bases between the two germline ends. CDR3 sequence reads: CASKPAWTASNYGYTF. DNA of the CDR3: TGTGCCAGCAAACCCGCCTGGACAGCCTCTAACTATGGCTACACCTTC.

This clonotype was counted at least ten times. V usage is TRBV5-1 and J usage is TRBJ2-7; tentative D call: TRBD1 (7 bases). V lost 3 bases and J lost 2, with 12 bases in between. The germline gives CDR1 SGHRS, CDR2 YFSETQ. CDR3 size: 14 residues. CDR3 amino acids: CASSSRDRTYEQYF. CDR3 nucleotide sequence: TGCGCCAGCAGCTCGCGGGACAGAACCTACGAGCAGTACTTC. The whole variable domain, remainder taken from reference TRBV5-1 and TRBJ2-7, is KAGVTQTPRYLIKTRGQQVTLSCSPISGHRSVSWYQQTPGQGLQFLFEYFSETQRNKGNFPGRFSGRQFSNSRSEMNVSTLELGDSALYLCASSSRDRTYEQYFGPGTRLTVT.

This clonotype was recorded at least ten times. The chain recombines TRBV6-2 or TRBV6-3 with TRBJ2-3; D is perhaps TRBD1 (6 bases). Trimming cost V 6 bases and J 1 base, with 17 bases left between them. The CDR3 runs 16 residues. CDR1 is MNHEY, CDR2 SVGEGT, per germline. Here the CDR3 DNA reads TGTGCCAGCAGACCCCTCAGGGGTCCAGGCACAGATACGCAGTATTTT. As protein: CASRPLRGPGTDTQYF.

This clonotype was seen at least ten times. V usage is TRBV4-1 and J usage is TRBJ2-1, with 12 bases fitting TRBD2. V gave up 1 base and J gave up 9 bases; unmatched junction bases: 4. The germline V gene has CDR1 MGHRA and CDR2 YSYEKL. The length of the CDR3 is 15 residues. CDR3 DNA: TGCGCCAGCAGCCAAGTGACTAGCGGGAGTCCTGAGCAGTTCTTC. It yields the protein CASSQVTSGSPEQFF.

The sample holds many counts of this clonotype. The rearrangement uses TRBV4-3 and TRBJ2-1, with D perhaps matching TRBD1 (5 bases). The CDR3 is 15 amino acids. Deletions cut 1 base from V and 4 bases from J, with 11 bases between. Per germline, CDR1 LGHNA and CDR2 YSLEER. CDR3 in amino acids: CASSQVLTVYNEQFF. The CDR3, as DNA: TGCGCCAGCAGCCAAGTTCTGACAGTTTACAATGAGCAGTTCTTC.

Comment on this clonotype: A far larger clone is one nucleotide away, so this likely arose from a read error. This chain connects TRBV10-3 to TRBJ2-2; the match to TRBD2 covers 8 bases. Germline assignment: CDR1 ENHRY and CDR2 SYGVKD. J lost 0 bases, V lost 5 bases, and 2 bases had no gene match. CDR3 size: 15 residues. CDR3: CAISMGLANTGELFF. CDR3 sequence (DNA): TGTGCCATCAGTATGGGACTAGCGAACACCGGGGAGCTGTTTTTT.

This clonotype was seen at least ten times. The chain recombines TRBV19 with TRBJ1-4; D perhaps matches TRBD1 (6 bases). CDR1 LNHDA and CDR2 SQIVND come from the germline V gene (reference sequence). Trimming cost V 8 bases and J 7 bases, with 11 bases left between them. The CDR3 has 12 amino acids. The CDR3, as DNA: TGTGCCAGTCAAAGGGGGACTGAAAAACTGTTTTTT. Translated, it gives CASQRGTEKLFF. The whole variable domain, remainder taken from reference TRBV19 and TRBJ1-4, is DGGITQSPKYLFRKEGQNVTLSCEQNLNHDAMYWYRQDPGQGLRLIYYSQIVNDFQKGDIAEGYSVSREKKESFPLTVTSAQKNPTAFYLCASQRGTEKLFFGSGTQLSVL.

The V call is TRBV7-6, the J call TRBJ2-5; TRBD2 agrees at 10 bases. Trimming took 7 bases from V and 4 from J; bases not matched to a gene: 12. The CDR3 extends over 16 amino acids. CDR1 is SGHVS, CDR2 FNYEAQ, per germline. The chain's CDR3 is CASTLTSGQLGETQYF. Here the CDR3 DNA reads TGTGCCAGCACCCTGACTAGCGGGCAACTGGGAGAGACCCAGTACTTC. The whole variable domain, remainder taken from reference TRBV7-6 and TRBJ2-5, is GAGVSQSPRYKVTKRGQDVALRCDPISGHVSLYWYRQALGQGPEFLTYFNYEAQQDKSGLPNDRFSAERPEGSISTLTIQRTEQRDSAMYRCASTLTSGQLGETQYFGPGTRLLVL.

This clonotype was found a few times. The CDR3 DNA sequence: TGTGCCTGGAGTGTAGGGGCGGCGGGAACTGAAGCTTTCTTT. Encoded protein: CAWSVGAAGTEAFF. The chain joins TRBV30 to TRBJ1-1; D is perhaps TRBD1 (5 bases). Per the germline V gene, CDR1 is GTSNPN and CDR2 is SVGIG (reference sequence). CDR3 length equals 14 residues. Trimming removed 0 bases from V and 5 bases from J, with 13 bases in between.

This clonotype has ten or more counts. This chain uses TRBV7-6 with TRBJ2-2; D remains unclear. The CDR3 sequence is 15 residues long. Trimming cost V 5 bases and J 0 bases, with 10 bases left between them. The germline CDR1 and CDR2 sequences are SGHVS and FNYEAQ. CDR3 amino acids: CASSVLAANTGELFF. The CDR3 DNA is TGTGCCAGCAGCGTTCTGGCCGCGAACACCGGGGAGCTGTTTTTT.

This clonotype was counted only a few times. This chain joins TRBV6-2 or TRBV6-3 and TRBJ2-1; D possibly corresponds to TRBD2 (7 bases). This CDR3 spans 16 amino acids. Deletions cut 0 bases from V and 3 bases from J, with 12 bases between. Germline V lookup: CDR1 MNHEY, CDR2 SVGEGT. CDR3 DNA sequence: TGTGCCAGCAGTTACTCTTGGGGGGGCGGCTACAATGAGCAGTTCTTC. Translation gives CASSYSWGGGYNEQFF.